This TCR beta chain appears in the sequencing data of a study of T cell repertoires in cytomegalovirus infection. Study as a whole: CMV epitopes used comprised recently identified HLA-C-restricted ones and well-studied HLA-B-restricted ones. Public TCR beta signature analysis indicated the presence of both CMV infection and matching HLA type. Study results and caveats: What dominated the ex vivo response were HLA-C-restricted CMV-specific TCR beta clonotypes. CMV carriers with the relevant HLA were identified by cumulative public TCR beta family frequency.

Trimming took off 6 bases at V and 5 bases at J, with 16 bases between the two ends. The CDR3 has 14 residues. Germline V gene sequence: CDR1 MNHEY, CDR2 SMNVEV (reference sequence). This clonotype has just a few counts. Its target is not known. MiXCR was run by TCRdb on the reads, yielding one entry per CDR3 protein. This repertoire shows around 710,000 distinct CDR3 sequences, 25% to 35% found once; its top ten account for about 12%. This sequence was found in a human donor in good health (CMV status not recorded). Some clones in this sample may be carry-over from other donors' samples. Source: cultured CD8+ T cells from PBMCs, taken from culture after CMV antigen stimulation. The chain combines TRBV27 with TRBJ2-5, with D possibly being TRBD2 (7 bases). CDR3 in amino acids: CASRGRGGYETQYF. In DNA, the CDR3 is TGTGCCAGCAGAGGAAGGGGGGGCTATGAGACCCAGTACTTC.